This T cell receptor beta chain was observed in a study of cytomegalovirus exposure and HLA in healthy donors. Study results and caveats: There were 160 or so TCR beta chains listed as cytomegalovirus-associated. Subsequent analysis of the 100 to 150 validation repertoires found a tendency for first-cohort TCR clusters to co-occur. It was reported that the classifier diagnosed cytomegalovirus status with high specificity and sensitivity in both the original and validation cohorts. Under in vitro conditions, three CMV-associated chains were confirmed as specific for CMV antigens.

Measured with immunoSEQ multiplex PCR; TCRdb has only the in-frame clones, and not every one. The table records about 360,000 clones, about nine tenths of them present only once. This CDR3 has 15 residues. The germline CDR1 and CDR2 sequences are MDHEN and SYDVKM. V was cut by 3 bases and J by 6 bases, with 15 bases left in between. This clone occurred once. The antigen is not known. The specimen sequenced was PBMCs. The sequence was obtained from a woman younger than 30 in good health and CMV-seronegative. The rearrangement joins TRBV28 to TRBJ2-1; a possible D gene is TRBD2 (7 bases). CDR3 sequence: CASSFIGGGGNEQFF. Written as DNA, the CDR3 is TGTGCCAGCAGTTTTATAGGGGGAGGGGGCAATGAGCAGTTCTTC.